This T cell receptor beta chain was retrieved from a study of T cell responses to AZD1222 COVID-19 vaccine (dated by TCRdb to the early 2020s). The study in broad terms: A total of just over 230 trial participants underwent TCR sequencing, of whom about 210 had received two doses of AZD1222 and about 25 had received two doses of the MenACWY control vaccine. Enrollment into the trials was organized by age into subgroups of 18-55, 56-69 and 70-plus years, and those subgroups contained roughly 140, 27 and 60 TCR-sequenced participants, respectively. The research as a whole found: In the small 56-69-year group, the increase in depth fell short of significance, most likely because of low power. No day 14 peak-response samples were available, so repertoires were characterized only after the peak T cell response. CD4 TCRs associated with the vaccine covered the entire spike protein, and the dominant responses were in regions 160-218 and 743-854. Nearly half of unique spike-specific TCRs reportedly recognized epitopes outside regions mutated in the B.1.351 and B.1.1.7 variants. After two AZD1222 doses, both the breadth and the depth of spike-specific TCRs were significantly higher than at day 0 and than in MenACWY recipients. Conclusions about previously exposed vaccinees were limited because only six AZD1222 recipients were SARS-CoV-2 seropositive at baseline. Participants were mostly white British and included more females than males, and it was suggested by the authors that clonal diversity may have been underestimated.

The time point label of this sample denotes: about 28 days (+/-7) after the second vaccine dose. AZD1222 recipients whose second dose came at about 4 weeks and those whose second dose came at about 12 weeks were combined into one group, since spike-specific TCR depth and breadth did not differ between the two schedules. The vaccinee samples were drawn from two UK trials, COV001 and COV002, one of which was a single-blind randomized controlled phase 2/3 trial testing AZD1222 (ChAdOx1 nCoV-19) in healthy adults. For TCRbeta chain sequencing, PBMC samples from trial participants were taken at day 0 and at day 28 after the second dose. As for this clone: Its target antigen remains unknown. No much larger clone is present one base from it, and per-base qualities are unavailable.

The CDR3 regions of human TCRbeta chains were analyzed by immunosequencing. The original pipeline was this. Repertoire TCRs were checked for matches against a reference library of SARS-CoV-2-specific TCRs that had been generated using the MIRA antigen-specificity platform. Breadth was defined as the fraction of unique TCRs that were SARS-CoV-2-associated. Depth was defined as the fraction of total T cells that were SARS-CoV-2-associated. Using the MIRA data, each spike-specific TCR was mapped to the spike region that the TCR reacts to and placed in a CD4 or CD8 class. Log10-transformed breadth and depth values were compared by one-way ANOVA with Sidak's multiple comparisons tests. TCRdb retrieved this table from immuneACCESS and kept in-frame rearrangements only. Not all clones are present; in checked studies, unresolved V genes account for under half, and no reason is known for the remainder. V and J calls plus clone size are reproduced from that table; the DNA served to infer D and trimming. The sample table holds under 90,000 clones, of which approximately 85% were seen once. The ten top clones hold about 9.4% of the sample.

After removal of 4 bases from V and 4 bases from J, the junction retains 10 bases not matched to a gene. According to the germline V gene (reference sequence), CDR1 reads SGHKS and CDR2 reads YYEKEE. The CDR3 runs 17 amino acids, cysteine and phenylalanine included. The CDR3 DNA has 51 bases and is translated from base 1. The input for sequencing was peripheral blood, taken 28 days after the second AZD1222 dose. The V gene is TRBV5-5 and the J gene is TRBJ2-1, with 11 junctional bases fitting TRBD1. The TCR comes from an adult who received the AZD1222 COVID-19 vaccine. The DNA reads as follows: TGTGCCAGCAGCAACCGGGACAGGGGGTTTTCGTACAATGAGCAGTTCTTC. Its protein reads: CASSNRDRGFSYNEQFF. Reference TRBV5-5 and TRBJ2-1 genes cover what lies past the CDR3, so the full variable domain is DAGVTQSPTHLIKTRGQQVTLRCSPISGHKSVSWYQQVLGQGPQFIFQYYEKEERGRGNFPDRFSARQFPNYSSELNVNALLLGDSALYLCASSNRDRGFSYNEQFFGPGTRLTVL.